This TCR beta chain was captured in a study of blood T cell repertoires in COVID-19. Overall study: The United States, Italy and Spain provided the acute and convalescent COVID-19 samples. Sources were T cells, B-cell-depleted T cells, or PBMCs; the material itself was cDNA or gDNA.

The germline gives CDR1 KGHDR, CDR2 SFDVKD. CDR3 length: 16 residues. V lost 4 bases, J lost 4 bases, and 6 bases stayed unmatched. Authors' processing steps: Nucleated cell number was recorded as an estimate derived from reference gene primer amplification. Assay: immunoSEQ multiplex PCR; the TCRdb copy retains only in-frame clones and omits some. The V and J calls and clone size come from that table; D and trimming were worked out from the DNA. This table has 25,000 to 30,000 clones, 65% to 70% appearing once. Sequencing was carried out using peripheral blood. V usage is TRBV24-1 and J usage is TRBJ2-5, with 12 bases matching TRBD1. The sequence was collected from a human donor in a cohort sampled during active COVID-19. In nucleotides, the CDR3 is TGTGCCACCAGTGACCCCGGGACAGGGGGCTTAGAGACCCAGTACTTC. Translation: CATSDPGTGGLETQYF.